The T cell receptor (beta chain) described here comes from a study of T cells after yellow fever vaccination. Study-level background: SMART-Seq v4 Ultra Low Input handled preparation of low-cell-number fractions. Overall study findings and caveats: Reappearing after the booster were most of the clones from primary vaccination (almost 97% CD4, approximately 86% CD8). Few clonotypes appeared in both CD4 and CD8 compartments.

The CDR3 loop spans 15 amino acids. V was pared by 5 bases and J by 2 bases, with 17 bases between. CDR1 is SGHKS and CDR2 is YYEKEE in the germline V gene (reference sequence). Template-switching 5'RACE yielded the TCR cDNA; a universal primer site and UMIs were added in the process. TCRdb reanalysed the 5' RACE reads using MiXCR and keeps one entry per CDR3 protein. The data contain over 200,000 distinct CDR3 sequences, about 7% of them singletons. This clonotype was observed a handful of times. The antigen is undetermined. The sequence was collected from a man aged 30 to 39 who received the YFV17D yellow fever vaccine. The V call is TRBV5-5, the J call TRBJ2-7; D is possibly TRBD1 (6 bases). Specimen: CD4+ T cells sorted from PBMCs, collected on the day of the yellow fever booster vaccination. The CDR3, as DNA: TGTGCCAGCAGACTCTCACCGGACAGACCCTACGAGCAGTACTTC. Amino acids: CASRLSPDRPYEQYF.